This is a list of T cell receptor beta chains from one sample in a study of blood T cells in healthy people across ages. TCRdb re-called the 5' RACE reads through MiXCR, storing one row per CDR3 protein. The table has approximately 940,000 distinct CDR3 sequences, about 48% seen once. The sequenced sample consisted of blood. All receptors come from a man younger than 40 in good health. Each CDR3 is given with its conserved first and last residue. Fields, in order: D gene, J gene, clone size, V gene, CDR3 DNA, CDR3 protein. The D gene is left open where the match is weak. Size is stated for part of the rows, as once, few or many counts, or as a class when the clone is expanded.

TRBD1 | TRBJ1-2 | - | TRBV5-1 | TGCGCCAGCAGCCAGGGACAGGGGGCCTATGGCTACACCTTC | CASSQGQGAYGYTF
- | TRBJ2-7 | - | TRBV7-2 | TGTGCCAGCAGCTTAGGCAGGGGTAACTACGGGCAGTACTTC | CASSLGRGNYGQYF
TRBD1 | TRBJ1-5 | - | TRBV10-3 | TGTGCCATCAGTGAGTCGAGGGACAGGGGCCAGCCCCAGCATTTT | CAISESRDRGQPQHF
- | TRBJ2-4 | - | TRBV4-1 | TGCGCCAGCAGCCAAGATTTGAGCGGAAGGATGGGTTGGGAGCAGTACTTC | CASSQDLSGRMGWEQYF
TRBD1 | TRBJ1-1 | few | TRBV30 | TGTGCCTCAACAGGGGAGTTTGACACTGAAGCTTTCTTT | CASTGEFDTEAFF
TRBD1 | TRBJ2-5 | - | TRBV3-1 | TGTGCCAGCAGCCAAACAGGGGAAGGAGAGCAGTACTTC | CASSQTGEGEQYF
- | TRBJ2-5 | - | TRBV2 | TGTGCCAGCAGTGAAAAGGGCCAGCTGGAAGAGACCCAGTACTTC | CASSEKGQLEETQYF
TRBD2 | TRBJ2-1 | - | TRBV28 | TGTGCCAGCAGTCCTCCCGTTAGCGGGGGGCCCTCCTACAATGAGCAGTTCTTC | CASSPPVSGGPSYNEQFF
TRBD2 | TRBJ2-1 | - | TRBV5-1 | TGCGCCAGCAGCTTGGTATCTAGCGGGGGGGCAACGAGGGATGAGCAGTTCTTC | CASSLVSSGGATRDEQFF
- | TRBJ2-1 | few | TRBV6-2/TRBV6-3 | TGTGCCAGCAGTATGGACGCAACCCAGAATGAGCAGTTCTTC | CASSMDATQNEQFF
- | TRBJ2-7 | - | TRBV2 | TGTGCCAGCTGCGGGACGGTCACCTACGAGCAGTACTTC | CASCGTVTYEQYF
- | TRBJ2-1 | - | TRBV12-3/TRBV12-4 | TGTGCCAGCAGTCTTGGGACACAGACTGAGCAGTTCTTC | CASSLGTQTEQFF
- | TRBJ2-1 | - | TRBV10-3 | TGTGCCATCAGTGATACCAGGACTGGGACTAATGAGCAGTTCTTC | CAISDTRTGTNEQFF
- | TRBJ2-7 | - | TRBV5-1 | TGCGCCAGCAGCGTGAGTACAGGGACCTACGAGCAGTACTTC | CASSVSTGTYEQYF
- | TRBJ2-7 | - | TRBV7-2 | TGTGCCAGCAGCACCCAGTCGGGGGCCTTCGGTCAGTACTTC | CASSTQSGAFGQYF
TRBD2 | TRBJ2-7 | - | TRBV6-2/TRBV6-3 | TGTGCCAGCACCCATACGTCCCTAGCGGGGATCGAGCAGTACTTC | CASTHTSLAGIEQYF
- | TRBJ1-2 | - | TRBV4-2 | TGTGCCAGCAGCCAAGATATGGGTACTTGGAGTGGCTACACCTTC | CASSQDMGTWSGYTF
- | TRBJ2-5 | few | TRBV21-1 | TGTGCCAGCAGCAAGGGAGACAGGACCAGCCAAGAGACCCAGTACTTC | CASSKGDRTSQETQYF
- | TRBJ1-1 | - | TRBV12-3/TRBV12-4 | TGTGCCAGCAGTTTTAATGAGTGCCTGGGCACTGAAGCTTTCTTT | CASSFNECLGTEAFF
TRBD2 | TRBJ2-5 | - | TRBV6-1 | TGTGCCGCAAATAGCGGGGGGAATCAAGAGACCCAGTACTTC | CAANSGGNQETQYF
TRBD2 | TRBJ2-5 | few | TRBV7-2 | TGTGCCAGCAGTGCAAGAGGTTTGACTAGCGGACAAGAGACCCAGTACTTC | CASSARGLTSGQETQYF
- | TRBJ2-7 | - | TRBV5-5 | TGTGCCAGCAGCCGACAGGCCCAAACGCCCTACGAGCAGTACTTC | CASSRQAQTPYEQYF
- | TRBJ1-4 | - | TRBV3-1 | TGTGCCAGCAGCCAAGATCCGGGGTTTAATGAAAAACTGTTTTTT | CASSQDPGFNEKLFF
TRBD2 | TRBJ2-5 | once | TRBV7-2 | TGTGCCAGCAGTCAAGGACTAGTCCGGGAGACCCAGTACTTC | CASSQGLVRETQYF
- | TRBJ2-3 | - | TRBV6-5 | TGTGCCAGCAGTTACTTTGGGGACGCAGATACGCAGTATTTT | CASSYFGDADTQYF
- | TRBJ2-3 | many | TRBV5-1 | TGCGCCAGCAGCTTGGGGCCTTTGGGTGATACGCAGTATTTT | CASSLGPLGDTQYF
- | TRBJ2-3 | - | TRBV2 | TGTGCCAGCAGTAGAGACAGGACCACAGATACGCAGTATTTT | CASSRDRTTDTQYF
- | TRBJ1-2 | - | TRBV6-5 | TGTGCCAGCAGTTACGTCTCCGGGAGCTACACCTTC | CASSYVSGSYTF
TRBD2 | TRBJ2-2 | - | TRBV12-3/TRBV12-4 | TGTGCCAGCATCAACGGGGGGGCGAACACCGGGGAGCTGTTTTTT | CASINGGANTGELFF
- | TRBJ1-5 | few | TRBV12-3/TRBV12-4 | TGTGCCAGCAGTTTAAGTGGGGGCTCGGGAGCCCAGCATTTT | CASSLSGGSGAQHF
- | TRBJ2-1 | - | TRBV20-1 | TGCAGTGCTCGCTCAGACAGTTTTTCTGGGGGTGAGCAGTTCTTC | CSARSDSFSGGEQFF
- | TRBJ2-1 | once | TRBV27 | TGTGTCAGCAGTTCGAGGAGGGACACATGGCGGGAGACCCAGTTCTTC | CVSSSRRDTWRETQFF
TRBD2 | TRBJ2-5 | few | TRBV28 | TGTGCCAGCAGCCCCAAGGTTCGGGGAGGGGAGACCCAGTACTTC | CASSPKVRGGETQYF
- | TRBJ2-3 | few | TRBV12-3/TRBV12-4 | TGTGCCAGCAGTTCCCCCGTGCTCCGCACAGATACGCAGTATTTT | CASSSPVLRTDTQYF
- | TRBJ1-5 | - | TRBV7-9 | TGTGCCAGCAGCTTAGGGGGATCGGCATATAGCAATCAGCCCCAGCATTTT | CASSLGGSAYSNQPQHF
TRBD1 | TRBJ2-7 | - | TRBV7-9 | TGTGCCAGCAGCTCCTCAAGTATAGGGGACAGGGACTACGAGCAGTACTTC | CASSSSSIGDRDYEQYF
TRBD1 | TRBJ1-2 | - | TRBV7-9 | TGTGCCAGCTCCAGGGACAGACCTAACTATGGCTACACCTTC | CASSRDRPNYGYTF
TRBD1 | TRBJ1-4 | many | TRBV6-5 | TGTGCCAGCAGTTACTCGACAGGGAATCCTGAAAAACTGTTTTTT | CASSYSTGNPEKLFF
- | TRBJ2-3 | few | TRBV7-2 | TGTGCCAGCAGTTATGCCTTATACACAGATACGCAGTATTTT | CASSYALYTDTQYF
- | TRBJ2-3 | - | TRBV20-1 | TGCAGTGCTAGATACGTCCGGGGAGCCACAGATACGCAGTATTTT | CSARYVRGATDTQYF
TRBD1 | TRBJ2-6 | few | TRBV9 | TGTGCCAGCAGCGTCCGGGACAGGGTTCTGTCTGGGGCCAACGTCCTGACTTTC | CASSVRDRVLSGANVLTF
TRBD1 | TRBJ2-7 | few | TRBV4-3 | TGCGCCAGCAGCCAAGATCCGACAGGGATCTACGAGCAGTACTTC | CASSQDPTGIYEQYF
TRBD1 | TRBJ1-1 | - | TRBV10-3 | TGTGCCATCAGTGAATGGAGGGGGCAGAGCATGAACACTGAAGCTTTCTTT | CAISEWRGQSMNTEAFF
TRBD2 | TRBJ2-1 | - | TRBV27 | TGTGCCAGCCGTCATTCTAGCGGGGGGGCCTTCAATGAGCAGTTCTTC | CASRHSSGGAFNEQFF
TRBD1 | TRBJ2-7 | few | TRBV10-3 | TGTGCCACCTCCACCGGGACAGAATACGAGCAGTACTTC | CATSTGTEYEQYF
TRBD2 | TRBJ2-1 | - | TRBV9 | TGTGCCAGCAGCGAAGGGACTAGCGGGACCAATGAGCAGTTCTTC | CASSEGTSGTNEQFF
- | TRBJ2-7 | - | TRBV3-1 | TGTGCCAGCAGCAGAAACCGGGGGAACGAGCAGTACTTC | CASSRNRGNEQYF
- | TRBJ2-1 | - | TRBV25-1 | TGTGCCAGCAGCCCCATCAAGACGACGGAGAGCTCCTACAATGAGCAGTTCTTC | CASSPIKTTESSYNEQFF
TRBD2 | TRBJ2-1 | - | TRBV14 | TGTGCCAGCAGCCGCCCGTTGACTAGCAACCACAATGAGCAGTTCTTC | CASSRPLTSNHNEQFF
TRBD1 | TRBJ1-1 | - | TRBV6-2/TRBV6-3 | TGTGCCAGCAGCCTCGGACAGGGGATCACTGAAGCTTTCTTT | CASSLGQGITEAFF
- | TRBJ1-1 | - | TRBV21-1 | TGTGCCAGCAGAGATGTCAGTCGGGGGTTGAACACTGAAGCTTTCTTT | CASRDVSRGLNTEAFF
- | TRBJ2-7 | few | TRBV27 | TGTGCCAGCAGTGCCCTAGGGACATTCTCCGAGCAGTACTTC | CASSALGTFSEQYF